This TCR beta chain stems from a study of Graves' ophthalmopathy and Graves' hyperthyroidism. Across the study: At the time of initial diagnosis and before any treatment, peripheral blood was collected.

Study results and caveats: Most thyroid clonotypes expanded beyond 0.001 frequency were also found in blood.

Amplified material comprised TCR beta CDR3 regions derived from RNA transcripts. HTBI primers served in a first-round RT-PCR, which a second-round multiplex PCR followed. TCRdb fed the multiplex PCR reads into MiXCR, producing one record per CDR3 protein. The sample has around 400,000 distinct CDR3 sequences; approximately 20% are singletons. Exclusion covered patients with other autoimmune diseases or uncontrolled infections (as well as pregnancy or lactation). The PBMCs had their origin in more than 9.5 ml of fresh peripheral blood. There are many counts of this clonotype. Its target is not known. Deletions cut 0 bases from V and 5 bases from J, with 13 bases between. CDR3 length: 15 amino acids.

The source material was peripheral blood. The clonotype was recovered from a woman under 30 with Graves' ophthalmopathy. The chain links TRBV12-3 or TRBV12-4 to TRBJ2-5; D may be TRBD1 or TRBD2 (5 bases each). This chain's CDR3 is CASSLAGAGGETQYF. For the CDR3, the DNA is TGTGCCAGCAGTTTAGCCGGGGCCGGCGGGGAGACCCAGTACTTC.